Listed below are T cell receptor beta chains from one sample, sequenced in a study of blood T cell repertoires in COVID-19. Sequenced by immunoSEQ multiplex PCR; TCRdb stores in-frame clones only, minus some. This sample has over 50,000 clones, with over 70% found just once. The sample comprised peripheral blood. The receptors were sampled from a human donor with active or convalescent COVID-19. The donor label of this sample is uncertain. Each CDR3 is given with its conserved first and last residue. The D gene is left open where the match is weak. Some rows mark clone size as missing; the rest say once, few, many or name a class of expanded clone.

TRBJ2-1 - - TRBV7-2 TGTGCCAGCAGCTTAGCGTGGGGGGAGAATGAGCAGTTCTTC CASSLAWGENEQFF
TRBJ1-2 - TRBD1 TRBV4-1 TGCGCCAGCAGCTACCTGGGACAGGGGACGGGCGGCTACACCTTC CASSYLGQGTGGYTF
TRBJ2-2 - - TRBV1 TGCACCAGCAGCAACCACCGGGACTCAAAGAACACCGGGGAGCTGTTTTTT CTSSNHRDSKNTGELFF
TRBJ2-7 - TRBD1 TRBV19 TGTGCCTCTCGAGGGACAGGGGAGACATTCTCCCACGAGCAGTACTTC CASRGTGETFSHEQYF
TRBJ2-7 - - TRBV11-2 TGTGCCAGCAGCTTAGTCACGGGAAAGGACGAGCAGTACTTC CASSLVTGKDEQYF
TRBJ2-1 - - TRBV29-1 TGCAGCGTTCACCGACTAGTTACTGACAATGAGCAGTTCTTC CSVHRLVTDNEQFF
TRBJ1-4 - - TRBV12-3/TRBV12-4 TGTGCCAGCAGTTTTCAGGGAGGTGAAAAACTGTTTTTT CASSFQGGEKLFF
TRBJ2-7 once - TRBV5-1 TGCGCCAGCAGCTTGGGACTAGTCTCCTACGAGCAGTACTTC CASSLGLVSYEQYF
TRBJ2-3 once TRBD2 TRBV11-2 TGTGCCAGCAGCTTACTTCTAGCGGATCTCACAGATACGCAGTATTTT CASSLLLADLTDTQYF
TRBJ1-1 - TRBD1 TRBV24-1 TGTGCCACCAGCGCTTCGACAGGGGCCCACACTGAAGCTTTCTTT CATSASTGAHTEAFF
TRBJ1-2 - TRBD1 TRBV19 TGTGCCAGTAGTCCCCATTCCGGACAGGGGGCTTCCAGCTATGGCTACACCTTC CASSPHSGQGASSYGYTF
TRBJ2-3 - - TRBV13 TGTGCCAGCAGCTTAGTGAACAGGGGCACAGATACGCAGTATTTT CASSLVNRGTDTQYF
TRBJ2-1 once TRBD2 TRBV27 TGTGCCAGCAGTTCAGATAGCGGGCGGTTCTACAATGAGCAGTTCTTC CASSSDSGRFYNEQFF
TRBJ2-3 - TRBD2 TRBV2 TGTGCCAGCAGACCCGGGACTAGCGTTTCAGATACGCAGTATTTT CASRPGTSVSDTQYF
TRBJ2-6 - - TRBV4-3 TGCGCCAGCAGCCAAGAAGCCGCCTCTGGGGCCAACGTCCTGACTTTC CASSQEAASGANVLTF
TRBJ1-2 - TRBD1 TRBV3-1/TRBV3-2 TGTGCCAGCAGCCAAGCCGGGACAGCAGGCTACACCTTC CASSQAGTAGYTF